Below are 3 T cell receptor beta chains sequenced from a single sample in a study of OX40 agonist ivuxolimab in advanced cancers. The method was immunoSEQ multiplex PCR; TCRdb's version includes in-frame clones alone and lacks a portion of them. The data contain some 40,000 clones, around 89% of them singletons. The sequencing here drew on CD4+ or CD8+ T cells sorted from blood, taken in a trial of the OX40 agonist ivuxolimab. These receptors originate from an adult with an advanced solid tumor such as melanoma, head and neck, liver or kidney cancer.

The chain carries TRBV5-1 and TRBJ2-4; the D is unclear. Trimming took 0 bases from V and 1 from J, leaving 8 bases between them. This CDR3 contains 15 residues. CDR1 is SGHRS, CDR2 YFSETQ, per germline. Here the CDR3 reads CASSLDRLAKNIQYF. The CDR3 DNA reads TGCGCCAGCAGCTTGGATCGTCTGGCCAAAAACATTCAGTACTTC.

This chain connects TRBV19 to TRBJ2-5; 7 nucleotides line up with TRBD2. V lost 9 bases, J lost 1 base, and 14 bases stayed unmatched. The CDR3 length is 16 residues. CDR1 and CDR2 from the germline V gene are LNHDA and SQIVND (reference sequence). CDR3: CASRSRREGPQETQYF. Here the CDR3 DNA reads TGTGCCAGCCGTAGTCGTAGGGAGGGTCCCCAAGAGACCCAGTACTTC.

With respect to this clone: One junction end disagrees with the germline gene, perhaps due to a read error. J is TRBJ2-1 and V is TRBV29-1, with a weak D call TRBD1 (5 bases). Per germline, CDR1 SQVTM and CDR2 ANQGSEA. The CDR3 totals 14 residues. In DNA form, the CDR3 reads TGCAGCGTTCGCGACAGAGCCGTCTACAATGGGCAGTTCTTC. Its translation: CSVRDRAVYNGQFF.